One and the same sample provided the 5 T cell receptor beta chains below, sequenced in a study of T cell responses to AZD1222 COVID-19 vaccine (dated by TCRdb to 2020 to 2023). This sample's time point label indicates: baseline before first vaccination. The library was made by the immunoSEQ multiplex PCR assay. TCRdb stores this immuneACCESS table with in-frame sequences only. Part of the clones is absent; in the studies checked, under half of the shortfall reflects unresolved V genes, and no reason is known for the rest. This sample lists over 100,000 clones; around 90% were detected once. Clones ranked in the top ten supply 5% to 7.5% of the sample. This specimen consisted of peripheral blood, obtained on day 0 of AZD1222 vaccination. These receptors were taken from an adult in good health.

With respect to this clone: This sample also contains other DNA sequences that code for the same CDR3. CDR3 nucleotide sequence: TGTGCCAGCAGCTCCCGGGGGCCGGAGACCCAGTACTTC. Protein: CASSSRGPETQYF. The chain recombines TRBV7-9 with TRBJ2-5; D tentatively fits TRBD1 or TRBD2 (6 bases each). Trimming cost V 4 bases and J 5 bases, with 11 bases left between them. This CDR3 has 13 residues. The V gene's germline CDR1 is SEHNR and CDR2 FQNEAQ (reference sequence).

This clone showed up just a few times. This sequence joins TRBV18 and TRBJ1-3, with unresolved D. In germline, CDR1 is KGHSH, CDR2 LQKENI. Between the trimmed V and J ends, which lost 2 bases and 4 bases, there was a span of 12 bases. CDR3 size: 15 residues. The CDR3 DNA is TGTGCCAGCTCACCATCAAGTCAACCCGGAAACACCATATATTTT. This gives the protein CASSPSSQPGNTIYF.

The chain couples TRBV5-3 to TRBJ1-5; D ambiguous. TRBV5-3 is placed among ORFs of uncertain function. V lost 1 base and J lost 5, with 10 bases in between. This CDR3 is built from 14 residues. The CDR3 region is CARSLSPADQPQHF. The CDR3 region has the DNA TGTGCCAGAAGCTTGAGTCCAGCAGATCAGCCCCAGCATTTT.

This chain uses TRBV29-1 with TRBJ2-1, with no clear D. The germline V gene encodes CDR1 SQVTM and CDR2 ANQGSEA. The CDR3 runs 10 residues. Trimming cost V 6 bases and J 8 bases, with 8 bases left between them. CDR3 in amino acids: CSVQTDEQFF. DNA of the CDR3: TGCAGCGTCCAAACCGATGAGCAGTTCTTC.

The chain couples TRBV5-6 to TRBJ1-6; D is ambiguous. The V gene lost 1 base and the J gene lost 14 bases, with 10 bases spanning the gap. CDR1 and CDR2 from the germline V gene are SGHDT and YYEEEE. This CDR3 has 12 residues. In DNA form, the CDR3 reads TGTGCCAGCAGCTTGTGGGGTCGGGCCCTCCACTTT. Protein sequence: CASSLWGRALHF.